This T cell receptor (beta chain) was sequenced for a study of control samples from healthy donors and cancer patients. Profiling relied on immunoSEQ multiplex PCR, and the TCRdb table lists in-frame clones only, not all of them. In the table there are roughly 190,000 clones, about 90% of which are singletons. Germline values: CDR1 LNHNV, CDR2 YYDKDF (reference sequence). This CDR3 has 20 residues. The V gene end was trimmed by 1 base and the J gene end by 2 bases; junction bases not matched to a gene: 17. The chain carries TRBV15 and TRBJ1-5; 7 bases agree with TRBD1. The specimen was blood. The source is a young man in good health. Written as DNA, the CDR3 is TGTGCCACCAGCAGAGGCCAGGGAACAGGGGCCGATCATCGCAATCAGCCCCAGCATTTT. Its translation: CATSRGQGTGADHRNQPQHF.